This TCR beta chain was recovered during a study of blood T cell repertoires in COVID-19. Sequenced by immunoSEQ multiplex PCR; TCRdb stores in-frame clones only, minus some. The repertoire includes about 44,000 clones, about 90% of them detected once, and over 1% sits in the top ten. This CDR3 region has 15 residues. In germline, CDR1 is SGHVS, CDR2 FQNEAQ. Trimming cost V 1 base and J 7 bases, with 14 bases left between them. This receptor was taken from a woman aged 40 to 49 with acute or convalescent COVID-19. This rearrangement joins TRBV7-8 to TRBJ1-5; TRBD1 might be the D (6 bases). The sample taken for sequencing was peripheral blood. The CDR3 spells CASSLGTGGHQPQHF. CDR3 DNA: TGTGCCAGCAGCTTAGGGACGGGGGGGCACCAGCCCCAGCATTTT.